The entry below gives a single TCR beta chain sequence along with its context. Its target is not known. The sample belongs to a study of cytomegalovirus exposure and HLA in healthy donors. General study results and limits: A later analysis revealed that TCR association rates differed between HLA loci, peaking at DRB1 and bottoming out at HLA-C. The authors listed 150 to 200 TCR beta chains as cytomegalovirus-associated. TCR beta sequences numbering around 15,000 were associated with HLA alleles at 0.05 false discovery rate in a later analysis. As confirmed in vitro, three CMV-associated chains were specific for CMV antigens.

PCR involved 60 Vbeta and 13 Jbeta primers. Clones were read by immunoSEQ multiplex PCR, and TCRdb kept only the in-frame ones, dropping some. The data contain about 150,000 clones, 73% of them singletons. Germline CDR1 and CDR2: SGDLS and YYNGEE. The CDR3 is made up of 14 amino acids. V was cut by 2 bases and J by 3 bases, with 8 bases left in between. Material for sequencing was PBMCs. The receptor was derived from a woman aged 18-29 years in good health and CMV-seronegative. The chain has TRBV9 and TRBJ2-2; a weak D match, TRBD2 (6 bases). DNA for the CDR3: TGTGCCAGCAGCGTTAGCGGATACACCGGGGAGCTGTTTTTT. This codes for CASSVSGYTGELFF.